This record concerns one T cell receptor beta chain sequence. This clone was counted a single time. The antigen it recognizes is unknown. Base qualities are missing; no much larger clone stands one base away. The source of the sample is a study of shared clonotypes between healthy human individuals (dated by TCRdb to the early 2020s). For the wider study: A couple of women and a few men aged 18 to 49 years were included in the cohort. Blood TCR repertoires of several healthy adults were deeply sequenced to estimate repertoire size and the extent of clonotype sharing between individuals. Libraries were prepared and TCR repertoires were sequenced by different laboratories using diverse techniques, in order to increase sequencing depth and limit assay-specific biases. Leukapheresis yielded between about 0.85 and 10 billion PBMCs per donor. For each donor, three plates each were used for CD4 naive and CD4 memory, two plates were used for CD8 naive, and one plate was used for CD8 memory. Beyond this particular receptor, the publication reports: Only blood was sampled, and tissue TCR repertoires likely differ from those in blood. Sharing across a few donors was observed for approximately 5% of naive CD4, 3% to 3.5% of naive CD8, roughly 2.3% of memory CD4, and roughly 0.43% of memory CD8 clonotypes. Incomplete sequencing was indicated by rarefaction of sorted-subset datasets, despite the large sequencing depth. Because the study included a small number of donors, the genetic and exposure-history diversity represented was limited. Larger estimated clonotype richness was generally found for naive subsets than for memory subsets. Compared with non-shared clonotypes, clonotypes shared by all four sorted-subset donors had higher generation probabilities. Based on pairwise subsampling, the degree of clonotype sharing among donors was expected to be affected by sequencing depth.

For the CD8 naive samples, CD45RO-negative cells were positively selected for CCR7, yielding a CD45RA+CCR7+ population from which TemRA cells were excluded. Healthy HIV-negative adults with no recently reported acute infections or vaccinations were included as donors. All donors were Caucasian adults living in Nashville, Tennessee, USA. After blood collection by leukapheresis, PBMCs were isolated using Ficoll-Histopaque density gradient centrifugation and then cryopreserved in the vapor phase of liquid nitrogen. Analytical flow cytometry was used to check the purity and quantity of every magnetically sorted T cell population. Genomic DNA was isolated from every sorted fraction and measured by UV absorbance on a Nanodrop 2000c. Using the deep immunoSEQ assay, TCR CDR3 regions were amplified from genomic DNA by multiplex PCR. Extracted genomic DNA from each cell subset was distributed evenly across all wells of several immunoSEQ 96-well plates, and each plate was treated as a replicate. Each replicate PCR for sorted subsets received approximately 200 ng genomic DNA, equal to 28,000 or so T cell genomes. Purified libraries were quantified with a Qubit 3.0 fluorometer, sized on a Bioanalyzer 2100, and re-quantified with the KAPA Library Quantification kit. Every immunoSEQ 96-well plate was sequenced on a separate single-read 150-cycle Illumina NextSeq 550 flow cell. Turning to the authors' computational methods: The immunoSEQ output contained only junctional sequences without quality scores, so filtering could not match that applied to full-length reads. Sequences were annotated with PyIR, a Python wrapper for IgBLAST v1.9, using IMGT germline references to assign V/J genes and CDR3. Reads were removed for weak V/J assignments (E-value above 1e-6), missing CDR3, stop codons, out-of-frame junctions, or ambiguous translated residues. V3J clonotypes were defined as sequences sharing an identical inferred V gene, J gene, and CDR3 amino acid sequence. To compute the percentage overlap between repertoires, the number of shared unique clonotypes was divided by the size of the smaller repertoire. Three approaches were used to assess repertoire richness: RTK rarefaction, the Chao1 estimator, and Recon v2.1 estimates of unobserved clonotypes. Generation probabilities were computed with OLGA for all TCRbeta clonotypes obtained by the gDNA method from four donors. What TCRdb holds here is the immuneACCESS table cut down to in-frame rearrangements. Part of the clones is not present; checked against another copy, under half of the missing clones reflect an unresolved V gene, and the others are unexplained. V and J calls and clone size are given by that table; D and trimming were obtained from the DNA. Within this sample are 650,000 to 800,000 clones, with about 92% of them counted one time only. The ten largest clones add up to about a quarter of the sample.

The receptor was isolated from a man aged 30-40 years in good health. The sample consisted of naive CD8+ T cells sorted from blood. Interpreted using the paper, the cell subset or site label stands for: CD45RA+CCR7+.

The CDR3 region has the sequence CASSQDKSGSGNTIYF. The sequenced DNA: TGCGCCAGCAGCCAAGATAAGAGCGGCTCTGGAAACACCATATATTTT. The chain links TRBV4-3 with TRBJ1-3; the D gene lacks a confident call. The CDR3 spans 16 residues, from the cysteine through the phenylalanine. The read is trimmed to its CDR3 DNA, 48 bases read in frame from base 1. CDR1 and CDR2, per the germline V gene, are LGHNA and YSLEER. Trimming takes 0 bases from V and 0 bases from J, and the germline ends sit 9 bases apart.